One and the same sample provided the 21 T cell receptor beta chains below, sequenced in a study of cytomegalovirus exposure and HLA in healthy donors. This PCR relied on a set of 60 Vbeta primers and 13 Jbeta primers. Repertoires were generated with immunoSEQ multiplex PCR, while TCRdb's copy carries only in-frame clones and drops some. This repertoire shows 82,000 or so clones, 10% found once; its top ten account for approximately 25%. Sequencing input: PBMCs. These TCRs come from a man between 60 and 70 years old in good health and CMV-seropositive.

There are a few counts of this clone. The V call is TRBV5-1, the J call TRBJ1-2, with 8 bases identical to TRBD1. The germline V gene encodes CDR1 SGHRS and CDR2 YFSETQ. Unmatched junction bases numbered 7, after V lost 0 bases and J lost 6 bases. The length of the CDR3 is 15 residues. The CDR3 loop is CASSLDRGATDGYTF. The CDR3 nucleotides are TGCGCCAGCAGCTTGGACAGGGGGGCTACGGATGGCTACACCTTC.

This clone was counted only a few times. The V and J genes are TRBV30 and TRBJ2-3; TRBD1 might be the D (5 bases). CDR3 length equals 14 residues. The V end lost 4 bases, the J end lost 2 bases, and 13 bases lay between the germline ends. Germline assignment: CDR1 GTSNPN and CDR2 SVGIG (reference sequence). For the CDR3, the DNA is TGTGCCTGGATTCAGGGTTTCCCCACAGATACGCAGTATTTT. Encoded protein: CAWIQGFPTDTQYF.

This clone has a handful of counts. The junction shows a germline mismatch at one end, possibly a read error. This chain joins TRBV7-7 and TRBJ2-5, with 10 bases that match TRBD1. Germline CDR1 SSHAT, CDR2 FNYEAQ (reference sequence). The CDR3 runs to 13 residues. The CDR3 loop reads CASSRDRGRTQYF. The CDR3 region has the DNA TGTGCTAGCAGCCGGGACAGGGGCAGGACCCAGTACTTC.

V is TRBV7-9 and J is TRBJ2-2; tentatively, D is TRBD2 (7 bases). V was clipped by 1 base and J by 5 bases, with 14 bases between them. CDR3 length equals 16 residues. CDR1 SEHNR and CDR2 FQNEAQ come from the germline V gene (reference sequence). The CDR3 sequence: CASSLVIGGLTGELFF. CDR3 DNA sequence: TGTGCCAGCAGCTTAGTAATAGGGGGACTAACCGGGGAGCTGTTTTTT.

This chain uses TRBV11-2 with TRBJ2-7; 10 nucleotides align to TRBD2. V was clipped by 7 bases and J by 1 base; unmatched bases: 4. The CDR3 has 14 amino acids. Germline values: CDR1 SGHAT, CDR2 FQNNGV. The CDR3 sequence: CASNPSGRSYEQYF. CDR3 DNA sequence: TGTGCCAGCAACCCTAGCGGGAGATCCTACGAGCAGTACTTC.

The chain links TRBV7-6 to TRBJ2-3; D gene uncertain. Deletions cut 4 bases from V and 1 base from J, with 12 bases between. The germline V gene encodes CDR1 SGHVS and CDR2 FNYEAQ. The CDR3 is made up of 15 amino acids. The CDR3, as DNA: TGTGCCAGCAGCTCCTTGGGCCAGGGCACAGATACGCAGTATTTT. It yields the protein CASSSLGQGTDTQYF.

The chain is built from TRBV10-3 and TRBJ1-1; TRBD1 matches at 8 bases. V gave up 4 bases and J gave up 9 bases; unmatched junction bases: 4. There are 12 residues in the CDR3. Germline V gene lookup returns CDR1 ENHRY and CDR2 SYGVKD. CDR3 nucleotide sequence: TGTGCCATCAGTGGACAGGGGAACCAAGCTTTCTTT. Translation: CAISGQGNQAFF.

The chain employs TRBV4-1 and TRBJ1-1; no firm D call. Germline loops: CDR1 MGHRA, CDR2 YSYEKL. The CDR3 sequence is 13 residues long. Trimming shortened V by 0 bases and J by 2 bases, and 4 bases separated the two germline ends. Written as DNA, the CDR3 is TGCGCCAGCAGCCAAGATCTAAACACTGAAGCTTTCTTT. Amino acid sequence: CASSQDLNTEAFF.

There are a few counts of this clone. The V gene is TRBV5-8, the J gene TRBJ1-5; D is perhaps TRBD1 (5 bases). Germline-derived CDR1 and CDR2 are SGHTS and YDEGEE. The length of the CDR3 is 15 residues. The ends were cut back, 2 bases at V and 8 bases at J, with 17 bases in the middle. The CDR3 coding sequence is TGTGCCAGCAGCTTAATCGCTGGGGCCGTAGAGCCCCAGCATTTT. It translates to CASSLIAGAVEPQHF.

CDR3: CASSLDRGTEAFF. CDR3 DNA: TGTGCCAGCAGCTTAGACAGGGGTACTGAAGCTTTCTTT. V usage is TRBV11-2 and J usage is TRBJ1-1, with D perhaps matching TRBD1 (6 bases). The CDR3 consists of 13 residues. Trimming left V 0 bases short and J 5 bases short, with 7 bases between. CDR1 is SGHAT and CDR2 is FQNNGV in the germline V gene.

In this sample, this clone turned up a few times. The chain combines TRBV9 with TRBJ2-1; 8 nucleotides match TRBD2. V was pared by 2 bases and J by 5 bases, with 6 bases of the junction left unmatched. This CDR3 contains 15 residues. The germline V gene encodes CDR1 SGDLS and CDR2 YYNGEE. CDR3 amino acids: CASSVTSGLDNEQFF. CDR3 nucleotides: TGTGCCAGCAGCGTTACTAGCGGCCTGGACAATGAGCAGTTCTTC.

This clone turned up a few times. This chain links TRBV18 with TRBJ2-5; 10 positions agree with TRBD2. V lost 3 bases and J lost 2; bases outside the gene matches: 6. This CDR3 is 16 amino acids long. Germline CDR1 and CDR2: KGHSH and LQKENI. Here the CDR3 DNA reads TGTGCCAGCTCACCCCGCTTAGCGGGAGGTCAAGAGACCCAGTACTTC. Translating gives CASSPRLAGGQETQYF. Full variable domain (rest looked up from reference TRBV18 and TRBJ2-5): NAGVMQNPRHLVRRRGQEARLRCSPMKGHSHVYWYRQLPEEGLKFMVYLQKENIIDESGMPKERFSAEFPKEGPSILRIQQVVRGDSAAYFCASSPRLAGGQETQYFGPGTRLLVL.

CDR3 sequence: CASSPPRDRGLLGTEAFF. Here the CDR3 DNA reads TGTGCCAGCTCACCACCTAGGGACAGGGGCCTATTGGGCACTGAAGCTTTCTTT. The V gene is TRBV18, the J gene TRBJ1-1; TRBD1 aligns across 10 bases. The junction had 11 bases not matched to a gene; V was cut back by 0 bases and J by 4 bases. There are 18 residues in the CDR3. Germline CDR1 reads KGHSH; CDR2 reads LQKENI.

The chain joins TRBV20-1 to TRBJ2-1; D gene unclear. This CDR3 has 11 amino acids. V gave up 6 bases and J gave up 7 bases, with 10 bases separating them. The germline V gene encodes CDR1 DFQATT and CDR2 SNEGSKA (reference sequence). CDR3 sequence: CSAKTLNEQFF. The CDR3, as DNA: TGCAGTGCCAAAACTTTAAATGAGCAGTTCTTC.

This clone was seen a few times. This sequence joins TRBV6-6 and TRBJ1-4; 9 bases agree with TRBD1. CDR3 length equals 16 residues. Germline CDR1 reads MNHNY; CDR2 reads SVGAGI (reference sequence). The trim removed 8 bases at V and 3 bases at J, leaving 10 bases unmatched. This CDR3 is CASSGGGQGSNEKLFF. The CDR3 DNA is TGTGCCAGCTCGGGGGGGGGACAGGGCTCTAATGAAAAACTGTTTTTT.

V and J are TRBV7-2 and TRBJ2-4; D possibly corresponds to TRBD1 (6 bases). The CDR3 extends over 18 amino acids. Between the trimmed V and J ends, which lost 0 bases and 1 base, there was a span of 16 bases. CDR1 and CDR2 from the germline V gene are SGHTA and FQGNSA. The CDR3 region is CASSLALGAQAAKNIQYF. In DNA form, the CDR3 reads TGTGCCAGCAGCTTAGCGCTGGGGGCACAGGCGGCCAAAAACATTCAGTACTTC.

This clone was seen a few times. The V call is TRBV5-8, the J call TRBJ1-1; the D gene is possibly TRBD1 (6 bases). The CDR3 has 15 amino acids. Trimming stripped 2 bases from V and 5 bases from J, with 16 bases between. Germline V gene data show CDR1 as SGHTS and CDR2 as YDEGEE. CDR3 nucleotides: TGTGCCAGCAGCTTCGGGGGGCAGGGTAAGACTGAAGCTTTCTTT. Protein sequence: CASSFGGQGKTEAFF.

This clone was counted between two and nine times. The chain links TRBV6-1 to TRBJ1-2, with 7 bases aligning to TRBD1. CDR3 length: 13 residues. V lost 6 bases, J lost 6 bases, and 7 bases stayed unmatched. Germline V CDR1 and CDR2: MNHNS, SASEGT. CDR3 coding DNA: TGTGCCAGCAGATTAGACAGGGTTAATGGCTACACCTTC. Amino acid sequence: CASRLDRVNGYTF.

In this sample, this clone turned up a few times. V gene TRBV28 combines with J gene TRBJ2-5; D is perhaps TRBD2 (5 bases). The germline CDR1 and CDR2 sequences are MDHEN and SYDVKM. The CDR3 contains 12 residues. Trimming took 4 bases from V and 2 from J, leaving 5 bases between them. The CDR3 region has the DNA TGTGCCAGCAGTTCGGGACAAGAGACCCAGTACTTC. It encodes CASSSGQETQYF.

J is TRBJ2-7 and V is TRBV9; 7 bases are shared with TRBD1. Germline-derived CDR1 and CDR2 are SGDLS and YYNGEE. Germline trimming cut 2 bases from V and 2 bases from J; bases unmatched to any gene: 4. CDR3 length: 14 residues. The CDR3, as DNA: TGTGCCAGCAGCGTGGGAGACAGGGCCTACGAGCAGTACTTC. Translating it yields CASSVGDRAYEQYF.

V is TRBV11-3 and J is TRBJ2-1; D possibly corresponds to TRBD1 (7 bases). From germline, CDR1 is SGHNT and CDR2 YENEEA. The CDR3 has 11 amino acids. V lost 5 bases and J 13 bases, leaving 12 bases between the germline ends. The DNA of the CDR3 is TGTGCCAGCAGCCAGGGGGGACACCAGTTCTTC. Amino acids: CASSQGGHQFF.